The next 14 T cell receptor beta chains were all read from a single sample in a study of blood T cell repertoires in COVID-19. The table came from immunoSEQ multiplex PCR; TCRdb's copy has only in-frame clones and leaves some out. The table lists approximately 250,000 clones, 75% to 85% of them singletons. Material: peripheral blood. The source of these receptors is a human donor in a cohort sampled during active COVID-19.

The chain carries TRBV7-2 and TRBJ2-5; 7 bases line up with TRBD2. The trim removed 6 bases at V and 0 bases at J, leaving 10 bases unmatched. The CDR3 runs 16 residues. From germline, CDR1 is SGHTA and CDR2 FQGNSA. CDR3 DNA: TGTGCCAGCAGTCGGGGAGGGGACCTGTACCAAGAGACCCAGTACTTC. Protein sequence: CASSRGGDLYQETQYF.

This rearrangement joins TRBV4-1 to TRBJ1-5; the match to TRBD1 covers 10 bases. From germline, CDR1 is MGHRA and CDR2 YSYEKL. The CDR3 consists of 17 residues. With 4 bases clipped from V and 5 bases from J, the junction kept 11 bases outside the gene matches. CDR3 in DNA: TGCGCCAGCAGCCCCCCTCCGGGACAGGGGTATGATCAGCCCCAGCATTTT. It codes for CASSPPPGQGYDQPQHF.

Note on this clone: This sample includes further DNA sequences coding for the same CDR3. The chain combines TRBV2 with TRBJ1-5, with TRBD1 matching over 7 bases. V trimming: 3 bases; J trimming: 4 bases; junction bases outside the gene matches: 0. The V gene's germline CDR1 is SNHLY and CDR2 FYNNEI. The CDR3 has 13 residues. This CDR3 reads CASSETGNQPQHF. As DNA, the CDR3 is TGTGCCAGCAGTGAGACAGGGAATCAGCCCCAGCATTTT.

As concerns this clone: Different DNA sequences within this sample yield the same CDR3. The rearrangement joins TRBV19 to TRBJ2-3; 8 nucleotides align to TRBD2. With 4 bases clipped from V and 0 bases from J, the junction kept 3 bases outside the gene matches. The CDR3 has 15 amino acids. Looked up from germline, CDR1 is LNHDA and CDR2 is SQIVND (reference sequence). The CDR3, as DNA: TGTGCCAGTAGTACCCAGCGGGGGAGCACAGATACGCAGTATTTT. It is translated as CASSTQRGSTDTQYF.

The gene calls are TRBV19 and TRBJ2-1; 10 bases are a match to TRBD2. This CDR3 contains 17 residues. The J segment lost 6 bases and the V segment lost 4 bases, leaving 12 bases of the junction unmatched. Germline CDR1 reads LNHDA; CDR2 reads SQIVND (reference sequence). CDR3 DNA: TGTGCCAGTAGTACAAGGAGCGGGAGGGCCCGTTTCAATGAGCAGTTCTTC. Translation gives CASSTRSGRARFNEQFF.

This clone has just a few counts. The chain links TRBV5-1 to TRBJ2-2; D remains ambiguous. From germline, CDR1 is SGHRS and CDR2 YFSETQ. V was shortened by 0 bases and J by 6 bases, with 6 bases between the two germline ends. The CDR3 runs to 13 residues. The DNA for the CDR3 is TGCGCCAGCAGCTTGGAACGGTCCGGGGAGCTGTTTTTT. Encoded protein: CASSLERSGELFF.

The chain couples TRBV7-8 to TRBJ1-6, with a tentative D call TRBD1 (5 bases). The V and J ends lost 6 bases and 8 bases respectively, with 17 bases between them. The CDR3 covers 15 residues. The V gene's germline CDR1 is SGHVS and CDR2 FQNEAQ. In nucleotides, the CDR3 is TGTGCCAGCAGTGAAAAGCCAGGGAAAGATTCACCCCTCCACTTT. It is translated as CASSEKPGKDSPLHF.

The V gene is TRBV10-1, the J gene TRBJ2-1; D perhaps matches TRBD1 (5 bases). In germline, CDR1 is WNHNN, CDR2 SYGVQD (reference sequence). The CDR3 contains 16 residues. Between the trimmed V and J ends, which lost 0 bases and 9 bases, there was a span of 18 bases. CDR3 residues: CASSESRSNRISEQFF. Here the CDR3 DNA reads TGCGCCAGCAGTGAGTCACGTTCTAACAGGATTTCTGAGCAGTTCTTC.

The rearrangement uses TRBV6-2 or TRBV6-3 and TRBJ1-3; D is undetermined. V shed 4 bases and J shed 8 bases, with 9 bases lying between them. CDR1 and CDR2 from the germline V gene are MNHEY and SVGEGT. The CDR3 is 12 amino acids. Here the CDR3 DNA reads TGTGCCAGCAGTTCCGTCGGAGACACCATATATTTT. This translates into CASSSVGDTIYF.

At least ten counts were recorded for this clone. The gene calls are TRBV4-2 and TRBJ1-2; tentative D call: TRBD1 (6 bases). Trimming took off 4 bases at V and 8 bases at J, with 14 bases between the two ends. Germline assignment: CDR1 LGHNA and CDR2 YNFKEQ. This CDR3 region has 13 residues. CDR3 protein: CASSPQGQGGYTF. The DNA for the CDR3 is TGTGCCAGCAGCCCCCAGGGTCAGGGGGGCTACACCTTC.

The rearrangement joins TRBV3-1 (or the pseudogene TRBV3-2) to TRBJ1-3, with 9 bases aligning to TRBD1. The junction had 8 bases not matched to a gene; V was cut back by 1 base and J by 4 bases. The CDR3 is 17 amino acids. Germline lookup yields CDR1 LGHDT and CDR2 YNNKEL (reference sequence). CDR3 nucleotide sequence: TGTGCCAGCAGCCAAGTACAGGGGGCGTTAACGGGAAACACCATATATTTT. Residues: CASSQVQGALTGNTIYF.

This sequence joins TRBV3-1 (or the pseudogene TRBV3-2) and TRBJ2-2; 9 positions agree with TRBD1. This CDR3 region has 17 residues. With V trimmed by 0 bases and J by 8 bases, 10 bases remained unmatched. The germline CDR1 and CDR2 sequences are LGHDT and YNNKEL (reference sequence). CDR3 DNA: TGTGCCAGCAGCCAAGATTATTGGGGGACAGGGAAGGGGGAGCTGTTTTTT. Amino acid sequence: CASSQDYWGTGKGELFF.

The CDR3 spells CASSLGSGGSSYNEQFF. DNA of the CDR3: TGCGCCAGCAGCTTGGGGAGCGGGGGGAGCTCCTACAATGAGCAGTTCTTC. The V call is TRBV5-1, the J call TRBJ2-1; 9 nucleotides align to TRBD2. Trimming cost V 0 bases and J 0 bases; bases outside gene matches: 4. CDR1 and CDR2 (germline): SGHRS, YFSETQ. The CDR3 spans 17 residues.

The chain couples TRBV3-1 (or the pseudogene TRBV3-2) to TRBJ2-7; D is possibly TRBD1 (6 bases). There are 12 residues in the CDR3. Germline assignment: CDR1 LGHDT and CDR2 YNNKEL (reference sequence). V lost 4 bases to trimming and J lost 6 bases, with 10 bases between them. This CDR3 reads CASSRSRGEQYF. In DNA form, the CDR3 reads TGTGCCAGCAGCCGGTCCAGGGGCGAGCAGTACTTC.